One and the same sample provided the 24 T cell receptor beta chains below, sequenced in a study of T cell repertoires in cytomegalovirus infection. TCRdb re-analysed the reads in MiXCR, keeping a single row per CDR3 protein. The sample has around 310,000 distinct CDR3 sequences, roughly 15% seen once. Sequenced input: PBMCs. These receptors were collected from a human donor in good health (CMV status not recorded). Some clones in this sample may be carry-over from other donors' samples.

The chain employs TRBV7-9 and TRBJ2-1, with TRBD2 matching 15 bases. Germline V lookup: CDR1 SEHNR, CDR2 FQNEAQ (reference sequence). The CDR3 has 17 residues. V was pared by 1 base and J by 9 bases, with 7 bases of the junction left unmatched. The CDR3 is CASSLGGGLAGGREQFF. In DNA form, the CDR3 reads TGTGCCAGCAGCTTAGGGGGAGGACTAGCGGGGGGGCGTGAGCAGTTCTTC.

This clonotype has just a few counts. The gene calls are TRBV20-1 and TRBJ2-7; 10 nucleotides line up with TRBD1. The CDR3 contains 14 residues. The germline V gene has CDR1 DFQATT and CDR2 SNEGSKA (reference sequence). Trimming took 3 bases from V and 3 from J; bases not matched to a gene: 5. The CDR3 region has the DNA TGCAGTGCTAGCCAGGACAGGGGGGGCTACGAGCAGTACTTC. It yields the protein CSASQDRGGYEQYF.

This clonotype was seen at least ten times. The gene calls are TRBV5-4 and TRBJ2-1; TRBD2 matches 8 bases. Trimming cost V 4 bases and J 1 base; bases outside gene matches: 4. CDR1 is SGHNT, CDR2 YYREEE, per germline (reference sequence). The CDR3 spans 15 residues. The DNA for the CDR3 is TGTGCCAGCAGCCAAGGCGGGGGGTCCTACAATGAGCAGTTCTTC. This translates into CASSQGGGSYNEQFF.

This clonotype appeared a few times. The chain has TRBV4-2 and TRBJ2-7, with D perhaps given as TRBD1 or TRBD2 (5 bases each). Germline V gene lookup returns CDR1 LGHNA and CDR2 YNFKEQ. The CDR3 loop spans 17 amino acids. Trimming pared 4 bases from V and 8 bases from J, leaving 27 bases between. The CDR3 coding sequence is TGTGCCAGCAGCCTAACTAGGGACCACCAAGCCGGGTTGCAGCAGTACTTC. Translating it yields CASSLTRDHQAGLQQYF.

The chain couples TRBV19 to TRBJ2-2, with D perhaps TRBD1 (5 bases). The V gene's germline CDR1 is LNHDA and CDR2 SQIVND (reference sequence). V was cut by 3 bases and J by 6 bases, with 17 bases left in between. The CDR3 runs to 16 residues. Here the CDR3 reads CASSIDGAIGAGELFF. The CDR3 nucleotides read TGTGCCAGTAGTATCGATGGGGCCATTGGTGCCGGGGAGCTGTTTTTT. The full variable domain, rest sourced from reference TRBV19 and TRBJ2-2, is DGGITQSPKYLFRKEGQNVTLSCEQNLNHDAMYWYRQDPGQGLRLIYYSQIVNDFQKGDIAEGYSVSREKKESFPLTVTSAQKNPTAFYLCASSIDGAIGAGELFFGEGSRLTVL.

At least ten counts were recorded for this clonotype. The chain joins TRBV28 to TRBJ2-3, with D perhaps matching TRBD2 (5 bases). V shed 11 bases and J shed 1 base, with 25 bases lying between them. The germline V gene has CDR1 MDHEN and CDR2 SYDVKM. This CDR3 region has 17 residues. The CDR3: CACCAGLGSGGTDTQYF. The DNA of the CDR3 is TGTGCCTGCTGCGCCGGCTTGGGAAGCGGTGGCACAGATACGCAGTATTTT.

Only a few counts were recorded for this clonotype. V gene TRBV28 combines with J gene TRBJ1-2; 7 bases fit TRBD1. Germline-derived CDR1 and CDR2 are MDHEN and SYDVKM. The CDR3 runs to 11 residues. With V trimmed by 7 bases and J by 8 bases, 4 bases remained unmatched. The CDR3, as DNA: TGTGCCAGCACCATGACAGGGGGCTACACCTTC. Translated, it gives CASTMTGGYTF.

The CDR3 nucleotides are TGTGCCACCAGCAAGGGGGGCGGCAATCAGCCCCAGCATTTT. As protein: CATSKGGGNQPQHF. V is TRBV15 and J is TRBJ1-5; possible D gene TRBD1, 6 bases. This CDR3 is 14 amino acids long. Germline V CDR1 and CDR2: LNHNV, YYDKDF (reference sequence). The V end lost 4 bases, the J end lost 2 bases, and 9 bases lay between the germline ends.

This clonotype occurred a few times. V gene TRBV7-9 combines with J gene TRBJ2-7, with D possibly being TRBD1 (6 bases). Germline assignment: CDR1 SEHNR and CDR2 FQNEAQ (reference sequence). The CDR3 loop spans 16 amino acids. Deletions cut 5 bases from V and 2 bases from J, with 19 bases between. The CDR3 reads CASSTRRVDRTYEQYF. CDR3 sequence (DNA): TGTGCCAGCAGCACCCGAAGAGTAGACAGGACCTACGAGCAGTACTTC.

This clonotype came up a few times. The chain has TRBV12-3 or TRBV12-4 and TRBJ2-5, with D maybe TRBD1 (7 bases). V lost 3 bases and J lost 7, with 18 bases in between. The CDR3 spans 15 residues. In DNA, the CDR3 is TGTGCCAGCAGTTTCCGACAGGGAGGAAGGGGGACCCAGTACTTC. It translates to CASSFRQGGRGTQYF.

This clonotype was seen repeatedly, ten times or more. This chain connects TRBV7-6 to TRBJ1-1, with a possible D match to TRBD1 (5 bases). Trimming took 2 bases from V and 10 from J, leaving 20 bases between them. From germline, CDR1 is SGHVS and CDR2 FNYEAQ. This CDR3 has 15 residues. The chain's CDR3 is CASSLIPDGGEAAFF. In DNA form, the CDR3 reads TGTGCCAGCAGCTTAATACCGGACGGGGGGGAGGCAGCTTTCTTT.

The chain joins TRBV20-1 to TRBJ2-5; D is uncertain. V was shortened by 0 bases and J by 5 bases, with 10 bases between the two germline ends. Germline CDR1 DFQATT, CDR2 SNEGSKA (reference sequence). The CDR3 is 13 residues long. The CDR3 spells CSARDKSWETQYF. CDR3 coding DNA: TGCAGTGCTAGAGATAAGTCTTGGGAGACCCAGTACTTC.

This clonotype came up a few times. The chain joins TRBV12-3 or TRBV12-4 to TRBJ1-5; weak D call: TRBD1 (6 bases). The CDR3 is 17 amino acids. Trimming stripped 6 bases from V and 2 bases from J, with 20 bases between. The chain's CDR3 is CASSPGYREIGNQPQHF. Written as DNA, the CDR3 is TGTGCCAGCAGCCCCGGTTACAGGGAGATCGGCAATCAGCCCCAGCATTTT.

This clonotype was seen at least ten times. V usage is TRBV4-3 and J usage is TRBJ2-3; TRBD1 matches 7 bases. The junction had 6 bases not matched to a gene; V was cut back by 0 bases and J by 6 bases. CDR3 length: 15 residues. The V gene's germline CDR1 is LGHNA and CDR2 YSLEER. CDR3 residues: CASSQDTGEMDTQYF. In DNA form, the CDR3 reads TGCGCCAGCAGCCAAGATACAGGGGAGATGGATACGCAGTATTTT.

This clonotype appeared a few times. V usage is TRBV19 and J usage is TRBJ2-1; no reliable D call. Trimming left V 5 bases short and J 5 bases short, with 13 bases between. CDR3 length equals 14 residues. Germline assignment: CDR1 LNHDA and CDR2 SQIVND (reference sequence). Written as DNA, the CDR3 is TGTGCCAGTAGTTTACCGGGCCCCGACAATGAGCAGTTCTTC. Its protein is CASSLPGPDNEQFF.

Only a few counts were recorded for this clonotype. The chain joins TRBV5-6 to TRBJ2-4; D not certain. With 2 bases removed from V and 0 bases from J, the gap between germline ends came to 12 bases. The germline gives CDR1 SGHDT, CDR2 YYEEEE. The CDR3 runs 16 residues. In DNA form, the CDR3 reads TGTGCCAGCAGCTTTGGGTCGCAGCTAGCCAAAAACATTCAGTACTTC. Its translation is CASSFGSQLAKNIQYF.

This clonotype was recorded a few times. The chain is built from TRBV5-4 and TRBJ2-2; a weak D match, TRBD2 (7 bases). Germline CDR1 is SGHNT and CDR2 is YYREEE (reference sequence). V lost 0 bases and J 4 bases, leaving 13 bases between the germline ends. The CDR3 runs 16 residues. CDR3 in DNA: TGTGCCAGCAGCTTGGCCGGGGGGCAATTCACCGGGGAGCTGTTTTTT. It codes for CASSLAGGQFTGELFF. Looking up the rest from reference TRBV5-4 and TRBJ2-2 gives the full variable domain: ETGVTQSPTHLIKTRGQQVTLRCSSQSGHNTVSWYQQALGQGPQFIFQYYREEENGRGNFPPRFSGLQFPNYSSELNVNALELDDSALYLCASSLAGGQFTGELFFGEGSRLTVL.

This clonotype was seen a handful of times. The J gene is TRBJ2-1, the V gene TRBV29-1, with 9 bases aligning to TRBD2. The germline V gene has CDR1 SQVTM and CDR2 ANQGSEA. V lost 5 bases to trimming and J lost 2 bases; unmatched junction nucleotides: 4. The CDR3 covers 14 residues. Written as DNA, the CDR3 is TGCAGCGTTCCGCGGGGGGGGGCCTACAATGAGCAGTTCTTC. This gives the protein CSVPRGGAYNEQFF.

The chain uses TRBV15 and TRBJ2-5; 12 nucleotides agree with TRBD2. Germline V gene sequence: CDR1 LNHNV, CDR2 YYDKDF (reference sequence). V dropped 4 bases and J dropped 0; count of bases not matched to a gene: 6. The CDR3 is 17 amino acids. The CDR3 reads CATSTGGTSGYQETQYF. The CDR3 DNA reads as TGTGCCACCAGCACCGGGGGGACTAGCGGGTACCAAGAGACCCAGTACTTC.

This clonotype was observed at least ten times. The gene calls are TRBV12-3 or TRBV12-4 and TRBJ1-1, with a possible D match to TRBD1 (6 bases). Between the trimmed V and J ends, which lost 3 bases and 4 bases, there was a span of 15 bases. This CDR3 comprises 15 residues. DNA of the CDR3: TGTGCCAGCAGTTTTCGGGGTCACAGGGTCACTGAAGCTTTCTTT. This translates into CASSFRGHRVTEAFF.

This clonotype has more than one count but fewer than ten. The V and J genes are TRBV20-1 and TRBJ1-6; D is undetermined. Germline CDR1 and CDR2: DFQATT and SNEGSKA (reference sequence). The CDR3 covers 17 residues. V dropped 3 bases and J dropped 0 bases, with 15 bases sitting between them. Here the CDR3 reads CSASDTPMSSYNSPLHF. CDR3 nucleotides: TGCAGTGCTAGTGACACTCCAATGAGCTCCTATAATTCACCCCTCCACTTT.

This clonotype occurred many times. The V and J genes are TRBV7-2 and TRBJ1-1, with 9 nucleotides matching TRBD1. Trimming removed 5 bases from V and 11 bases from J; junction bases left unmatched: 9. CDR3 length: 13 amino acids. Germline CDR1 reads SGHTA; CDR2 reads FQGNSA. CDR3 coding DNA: TGTGCCAGCAGCCTACAGGGGGCCGTTCAGGCTTTCTTT. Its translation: CASSLQGAVQAFF.

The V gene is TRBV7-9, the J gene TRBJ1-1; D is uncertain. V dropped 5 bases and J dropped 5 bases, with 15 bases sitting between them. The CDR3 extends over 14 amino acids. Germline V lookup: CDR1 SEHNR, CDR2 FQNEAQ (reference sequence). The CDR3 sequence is CASSDLNQRTEAFF. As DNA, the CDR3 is TGTGCCAGCAGCGACCTAAATCAACGGACTGAAGCTTTCTTT.

The CDR3 here is CSAREVLRTEAFF. The CDR3 coding sequence is TGCAGTGCTAGAGAAGTCCTTCGCACTGAAGCTTTCTTT. This chain links TRBV20-1 with TRBJ1-1; D ambiguous. The V end lost 0 bases, the J end lost 4 bases, and 9 bases lay between the germline ends. Germline CDR1 reads DFQATT; CDR2 reads SNEGSKA (reference sequence). CDR3 length equals 13 residues.